This T cell receptor beta chain is from a study of blood T cell repertoires in COVID-19 (dated by TCRdb to 2020 to 2021). Notes on the research overall: Collaborator samples came from the United States, Italy and Spain and covered acute and convalescent phases of COVID-19. The prospective study material was composed of cDNA or gDNA derived from T cells, B-cell-depleted T cells, or PBMCs. Deeply sampled blood TCRbeta repertoires from subjects exposed to, actively infected with, or recovered from COVID-19 were included in the dataset. The repertoires were released in a freely available public database intended as a resource for research on the immune response to SARS-CoV-2. The samples were drawn from two sources: the first 160 participants of the ongoing ImmuneRACE study, and 1,000 to 1,500 subjects contributed by 6 global collaborators. The sample metadata nearly always contained a de-identified subject ID, COVID-19 status, age in years and sex. Where available, HLA class I and class II types were taken from metadata supplied by the sample provider and were not determined by assay-based typing. The investigation overall reported the following: The amount of clinical and demographic metadata varied by source and participant and was provided uncurated.

Sequences LGHDT (CDR1) and YNNKEL (CDR2) are obtained from the germline V gene (reference sequence). CDR3 length: 18 amino acids, cysteine to phenylalanine. Only CDR3 DNA remains: 54 bases, in frame from the first base. From V the trimming removes 6 bases and from J it removes 0 bases, while the gene matches leave 11 bases of the junction unaccounted for. The immunoSEQ Assay, a bias-controlled multiplex PCR, was used to amplify TCRbeta CDR3 regions from genomic DNA. Processing in the source paper ran as follows. The number of nucleated cells in each sample was estimated from the amplification of reference gene primers within the assay. Sequence reads were collapsed and filtered to measure the absolute abundance of every unique TCRbeta CDR3 rearrangement. Productive Simpson clonality was computed per sample as the square root of Simpson's diversity index over productive rearrangements. Sourced from immuneACCESS, this table was stored by TCRdb with only in-frame sequences that have V and J called. A share of the clones is absent; for the studies checked, an unresolved V gene accounts for under half, and the remainder has no known explanation. The DNA gave D and trimming, while V, J and clone size come from that table. This sample comprises 200,000 or so clones, 70% to 90% of them detected only once. The ten biggest clones cover over 3% of the sample.

With regard to this clone: Its antigen remains unidentified. No much larger clone exists at a distance of one base, and base qualities are not known.

Participants in the prospective study were enrolled through a virtual design, were aged roughly 18 to 100 years, and lived in about two dozen United States geographic areas. Cohort assignment in the prospective study relied on participant-reported clinical history from a screening survey and a study questionnaire. Mobile phlebotomists in the prospective study collected whole blood, serum and a nasopharyngeal or oropharyngeal swab from every participant. Additional blood draws and questionnaires over an approximately two-month period could optionally be provided by prospective study participants. Before DNA extraction, blood samples from the prospective study were shipped at room temperature or frozen.

This sequence was found in a woman aged 35 to 49 with acute COVID-19. The source material was PBMCs or T cells enriched from blood (not recorded which). This chain joins TRBV3-1 (or the pseudogene TRBV3-2) to TRBJ2-6; 7 bases in the middle match TRBD1. The CDR3 amino acid sequence is: CASRPDRAVSSGANVLTF. The nucleotide sequence reads TGTGCCAGCAGACCCGACAGGGCGGTGAGCTCTGGGGCCAACGTCCTGACTTTC.